This TCR beta chain stems from a study of shared clonotypes between healthy human individuals. The germline gives CDR1 GTSNPN, CDR2 SVGIG (reference sequence). The CDR3 spans 12 residues. Adult donors, all healthy and HIV-negative, had no recent acute infections or vaccinations. Each cell subset's genomic DNA was divided evenly among several immunoSEQ plates. On ten immunoSEQ deep assay plates, unsorted PBMC DNA was sequenced. Data came from immunoSEQ multiplex PCR; TCRdb stores just in-frame clones and leaves some out. The repertoire holds approximately 500,000 clones, approximately 82% seen once, with about 11% in the top ten. Note on this clone: Its antigen remains unknown. The junction departs from the called germline gene at one end, perhaps through a read error.

Overall study results and limits: Expectations were that clonotype sharing among donors would be affected by sequencing depth.

The J gene is TRBJ2-7, the V gene TRBV30, with no clear D. Sequenced: PBMCs. The sequence derives from a woman aged 40-49 years in good health. Some clones in this sample may be carry-over from other donors' samples. CDR3 sequence: CAWSPQSYERYF. DNA of the CDR3: TGTGCCTGGAGCCCTCAATCCTACGAGCGGTACTTC.